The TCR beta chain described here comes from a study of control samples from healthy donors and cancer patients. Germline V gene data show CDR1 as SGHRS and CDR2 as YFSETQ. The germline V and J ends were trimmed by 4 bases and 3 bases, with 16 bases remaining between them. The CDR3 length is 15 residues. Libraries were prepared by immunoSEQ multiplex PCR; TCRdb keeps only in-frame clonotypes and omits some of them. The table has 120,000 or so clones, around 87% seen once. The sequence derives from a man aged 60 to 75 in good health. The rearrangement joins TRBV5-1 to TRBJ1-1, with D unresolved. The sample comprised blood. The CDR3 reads CASSDGGRQYTEAFF. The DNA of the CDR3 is TGCGCCAGCAGCGACGGAGGGAGGCAGTACACTGAAGCTTTCTTT. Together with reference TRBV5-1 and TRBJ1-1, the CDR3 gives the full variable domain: KAGVTQTPRYLIKTRGQQVTLSCSPISGHRSVSWYQQTPGQGLQFLFEYFSETQRNKGNFPGRFSGRQFSNSRSEMNVSTLELGDSALYLCASSDGGRQYTEAFFGQGTRLTVV.